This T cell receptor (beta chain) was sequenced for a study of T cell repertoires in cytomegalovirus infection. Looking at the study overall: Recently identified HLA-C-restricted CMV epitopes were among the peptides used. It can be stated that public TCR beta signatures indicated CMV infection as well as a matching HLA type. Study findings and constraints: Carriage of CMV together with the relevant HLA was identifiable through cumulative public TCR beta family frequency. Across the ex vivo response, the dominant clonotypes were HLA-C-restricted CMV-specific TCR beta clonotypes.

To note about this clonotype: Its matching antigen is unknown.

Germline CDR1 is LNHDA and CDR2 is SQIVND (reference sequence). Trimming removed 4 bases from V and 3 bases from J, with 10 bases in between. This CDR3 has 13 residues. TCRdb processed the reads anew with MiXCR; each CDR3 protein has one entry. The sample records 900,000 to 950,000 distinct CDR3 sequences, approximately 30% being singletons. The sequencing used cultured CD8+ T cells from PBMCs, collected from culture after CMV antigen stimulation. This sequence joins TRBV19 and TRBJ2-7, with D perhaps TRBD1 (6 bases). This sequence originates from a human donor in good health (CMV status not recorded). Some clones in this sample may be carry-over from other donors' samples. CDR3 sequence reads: CASSTQGNYEQYV. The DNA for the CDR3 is TGTGCCAGTAGTACCCAGGGGAACTACGAGCAGTACGTC.